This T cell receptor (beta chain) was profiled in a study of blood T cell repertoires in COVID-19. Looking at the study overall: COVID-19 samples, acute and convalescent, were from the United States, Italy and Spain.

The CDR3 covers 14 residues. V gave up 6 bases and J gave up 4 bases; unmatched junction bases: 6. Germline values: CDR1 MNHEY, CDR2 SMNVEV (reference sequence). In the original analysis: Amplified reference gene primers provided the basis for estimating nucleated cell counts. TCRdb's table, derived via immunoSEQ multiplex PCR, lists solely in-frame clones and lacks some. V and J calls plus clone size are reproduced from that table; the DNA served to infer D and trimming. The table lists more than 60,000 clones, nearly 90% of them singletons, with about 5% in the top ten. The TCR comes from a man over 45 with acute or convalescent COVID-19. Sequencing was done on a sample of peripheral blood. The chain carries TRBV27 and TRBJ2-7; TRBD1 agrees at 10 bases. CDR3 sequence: CASRSGTGVYEQYF. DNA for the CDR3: TGTGCCAGCAGGTCCGGGACAGGGGTATACGAGCAGTACTTC.